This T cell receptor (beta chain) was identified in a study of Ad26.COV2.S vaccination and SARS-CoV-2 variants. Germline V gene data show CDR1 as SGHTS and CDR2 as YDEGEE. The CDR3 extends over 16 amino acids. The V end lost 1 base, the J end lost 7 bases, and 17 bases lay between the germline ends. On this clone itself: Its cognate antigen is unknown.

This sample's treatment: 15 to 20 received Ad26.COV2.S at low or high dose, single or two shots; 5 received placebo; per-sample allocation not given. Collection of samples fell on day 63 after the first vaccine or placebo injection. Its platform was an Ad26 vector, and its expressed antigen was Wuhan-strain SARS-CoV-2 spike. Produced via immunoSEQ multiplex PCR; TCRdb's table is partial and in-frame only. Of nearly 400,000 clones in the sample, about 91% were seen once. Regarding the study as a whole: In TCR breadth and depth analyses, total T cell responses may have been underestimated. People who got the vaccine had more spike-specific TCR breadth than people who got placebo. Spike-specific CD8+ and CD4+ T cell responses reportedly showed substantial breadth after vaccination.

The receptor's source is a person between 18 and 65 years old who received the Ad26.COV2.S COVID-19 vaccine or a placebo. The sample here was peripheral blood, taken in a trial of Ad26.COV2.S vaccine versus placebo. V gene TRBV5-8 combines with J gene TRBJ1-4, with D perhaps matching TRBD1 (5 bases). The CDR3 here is CASSLTPGTGREKLFF. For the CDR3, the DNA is TGTGCCAGCAGCTTGACCCCCGGGACGGGTCGTGAAAAACTGTTTTTT.